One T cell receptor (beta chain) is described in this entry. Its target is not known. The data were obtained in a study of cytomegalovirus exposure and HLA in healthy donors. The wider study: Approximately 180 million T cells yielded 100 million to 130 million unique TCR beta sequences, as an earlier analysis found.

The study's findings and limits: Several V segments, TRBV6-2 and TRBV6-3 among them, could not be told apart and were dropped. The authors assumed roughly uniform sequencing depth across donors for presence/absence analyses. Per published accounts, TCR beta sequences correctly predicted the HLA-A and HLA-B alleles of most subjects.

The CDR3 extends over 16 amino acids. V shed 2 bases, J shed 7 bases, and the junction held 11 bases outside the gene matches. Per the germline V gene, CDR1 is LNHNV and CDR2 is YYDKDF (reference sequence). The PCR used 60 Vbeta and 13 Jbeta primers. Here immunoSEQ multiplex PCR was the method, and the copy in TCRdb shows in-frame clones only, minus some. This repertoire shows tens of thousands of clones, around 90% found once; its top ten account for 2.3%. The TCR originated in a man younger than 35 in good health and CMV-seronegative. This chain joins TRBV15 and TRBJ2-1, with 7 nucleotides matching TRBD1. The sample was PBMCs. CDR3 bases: TGTGCCACCAGCAGAAGCAAGGGGGCGGATAGGAATGAGCAGTTCTTC. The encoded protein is CATSRSKGADRNEQFF.